A single sample is the source of the 9 T cell receptor beta chains below, sequenced in a study of T-cell memory formation after mild COVID-19. TCRdb redid the calling of the 5' RACE reads with MiXCR, one entry per CDR3 protein. The data hold 470,000 or so distinct CDR3 sequences, with around 19% observed a single time. Sequencing used PBMCs or a T cell subset sorted from them (not recorded which). The receptors shown here come from an adult woman who had mild COVID-19 (a few samples of this study predate the infection). Cell type and time point are not known.

In its sample, this clonotype was seen a few times. CDR3 DNA sequence: TGTGCCAGCGCACAGGGGGCGTTTGACACCGGGGAGCTGTTTTTT. Its translation is CASAQGAFDTGELFF. The chain joins TRBV6-4 to TRBJ2-2, with 9 nucleotides matching TRBD1. V lost 8 bases, J lost 3 bases, and 7 bases stayed unmatched. CDR3 length: 15 residues. Germline CDR1 reads MRHNA; CDR2 reads SNTAGT.

The chain recombines TRBV12-3 or TRBV12-4 with TRBJ2-7; D not resolved. The V end lost 8 bases, the J end lost 0 bases, and 8 bases lay between the germline ends. The length of the CDR3 is 12 residues. CDR3 nucleotide sequence: TGTGCCAGCCGCCAAGACTCCTACGAGCAGTACTTC. Its translation: CASRQDSYEQYF.

This clonotype has a handful of counts. The rearrangement joins TRBV9 to TRBJ2-7; 11 bases align to TRBD2. This CDR3 is built from 15 residues. CDR1 SGDLS and CDR2 YYNGEE come from the germline V gene. Trimming cost V 2 bases and J 3 bases; bases outside gene matches: 4. The DNA for the CDR3 is TGTGCCAGCAGCGTTAGCGGGGGGGCTTACTACGAGCAGTACTTC. This sequence encodes CASSVSGGAYYEQYF. Filled out from reference TRBV9 and TRBJ2-7, the complete variable domain reads DSGVTQTPKHLITATGQRVTLRCSPRSGDLSVYWYQQSLDQGLQFLIQYYNGEERAKGNILERFSAQQFPDLHSELNLSSLELGDSALYFCASSVSGGAYYEQYFGPGTRLTVT.

This clonotype was seen a few times. The V call is TRBV29-1, the J call TRBJ2-5; 8 bases match TRBD1. J lost 5 bases, V lost 4 bases, and 3 bases had no gene match. CDR3 size: 12 residues. Germline CDR1 and CDR2: SQVTM and ANQGSEA. The CDR3, as DNA: TGCAGCGTTGTGGGACAGGCGGAGACCCAGTACTTC. It codes for CSVVGQAETQYF. The variable domain in full, completed from reference TRBV29-1 and TRBJ2-5, reads SAVISQKPSRDICQRGTSLTIQCQVDSQVTMMFWYRQQPGQSLTLIATANQGSEATYESGFVIDKFPISRPNLTFSTLTVSNMSPEDSSIYLCSVVGQAETQYFGPGTRLLVL.

The chain employs TRBV12-2 and TRBJ2-1; the table's D call TRBD1 went unverified against the DNA. TRBV12-2 is reported as a pseudogene. This CDR3 is built from 18 residues. The CDR3 loop reads CASRPPPGVNSSYNEQFF. CDR3 bases: TGTGCAAGTCGCCCCCCACCGGGAGTGAATAGTTCCTACAATGAGCAGTTCTTC.

This rearrangement joins TRBV5-1 to TRBJ2-7, with 8 bases aligning to TRBD1. Germline trimming cut 4 bases from V and 5 bases from J; bases unmatched to any gene: 14. CDR1 and CDR2 from the germline V gene are SGHRS and YFSETQ. This CDR3 has 16 residues. This CDR3 reads CASSLQGGRLTNEQYF. The CDR3 nucleotides are TGCGCCAGCAGCCTACAGGGGGGTAGGCTCACCAACGAGCAGTACTTC.

The CDR3, as DNA: TGCGCCAGCAACGGCGGGCGGGGGGGCCTTCTCAACAATGAGCAGTTCTTC. This sequence encodes CASNGGRGGLLNNEQFF. This chain connects TRBV4-1 to TRBJ2-1; 9 bases agree with TRBD2. This CDR3 has 17 amino acids. Unmatched junction bases numbered 15, after V lost 7 bases and J lost 5 bases. Germline assignment: CDR1 MGHRA and CDR2 YSYEKL.

The chain links TRBV9 to TRBJ2-1; D might be TRBD1 or TRBD2, each matching 5 bases. Germline loops: CDR1 SGDLS, CDR2 YYNGEE. Trimming shortened V by 0 bases and J by 5 bases, and 12 bases separated the two germline ends. The CDR3 is made up of 15 amino acids. The CDR3 DNA follows: TGTGCCAGCAGCGTAGGAGGGGCTAGCAACAATGAGCAGTTCTTC. This gives the protein CASSVGGASNNEQFF.

This clonotype was observed a few times. The genes are TRBV29-1 and TRBJ2-7; TRBD2 matches at 7 bases. The germline V gene has CDR1 SQVTM and CDR2 ANQGSEA. Trimming removed 3 bases from V and 6 bases from J; junction bases left unmatched: 2. This CDR3 comprises 11 residues. DNA for the CDR3: TGCAGCGTTGATAGGGAGGGCGAGCAGTACTTC. This sequence encodes CSVDREGEQYF.